One and the same sample provided the 22 T cell receptor beta chains below, sequenced in a study of blood T cell repertoires in COVID-19 (dated by TCRdb to about 2020). Libraries were prepared through the immunoSEQ multiplex PCR assay. This immuneACCESS table, as held by TCRdb, lists in-frame sequences with V and J called but not all clones. Of the missing ones, under half trace to an unresolved V gene in checked studies; the others have no known cause. For this sample there are 45,000 to 65,000 clones; around 86% appear just once. The ten largest clones take up 7% to 9.5% of the sample. The sample taken for sequencing was peripheral blood. These receptors all come from a man aged 45-60 years with active COVID-19.

The chain employs TRBV19 and TRBJ1-1, with 7 bases lining up with TRBD1. The V and J ends lost 5 bases and 1 base, in that order; junction bases with no gene match: 7. The CDR3 runs 15 residues. Germline V gene lookup returns CDR1 LNHDA and CDR2 SQIVND (reference sequence). CDR3 in DNA: TGTGCCAGTAGTGCCCAAAGGACAGGGAACACTGAAGCTTTCTTT. Translation: CASSAQRTGNTEAFF.

This clone was recorded only once. The chain carries TRBV10-3 and TRBJ1-5; TRBD1 matches 7 bases. J was trimmed by 4 bases and V by 4 bases; bases with no gene match: 4. This CDR3 comprises 14 residues. Germline lookup yields CDR1 ENHRY and CDR2 SYGVKD. The CDR3 reads CAISGDSSNQPQHF. CDR3 nucleotides: TGTGCCATCAGTGGGGACAGCTCAAATCAGCCCCAGCATTTT.

This clone was seen once. The V and J genes are TRBV7-2 and TRBJ2-2, with 11 nucleotides matching TRBD2. Trimming took 5 bases from V and 4 from J; bases not matched to a gene: 6. There are 16 residues in the CDR3. Germline CDR1 reads SGHTA; CDR2 reads FQGNSA. CDR3 in DNA: TGTGCCAGCAGCGTTAGCGGGGGGGCATTCACCGGGGAGCTGTTTTTT. Amino acids: CASSVSGGAFTGELFF.

As DNA, the CDR3 is TGTGCCACCAGTGATCCGGGACAGACAAGCACAGATACGCAGTATTTT. It encodes CATSDPGQTSTDTQYF. The chain joins TRBV24-1 to TRBJ2-3; TRBD1 agrees at 7 bases. The CDR3 consists of 16 residues. Germline V gene lookup returns CDR1 KGHDR and CDR2 SFDVKD. The V gene end was trimmed by 3 bases and the J gene end by 0 bases; junction bases not matched to a gene: 5.

This chain joins TRBV2 and TRBJ2-3; 9 bases are shared with TRBD2. Per germline, CDR1 SNHLY and CDR2 FYNNEI. This CDR3 spans 15 amino acids. V lost 6 bases to trimming and J lost 0 bases; unmatched junction nucleotides: 4. For the CDR3, the DNA is TGTGCCAGCAGCGGACTAGCGTCTAGCACAGATACGCAGTATTTT. The encoded protein is CASSGLASSTDTQYF.

CDR3 sequence (DNA): TGCAGCGGCACAGATACTAACTATGGCTACACCTTC. Encoded protein: CSGTDTNYGYTF. This rearrangement joins TRBV29-1 to TRBJ1-2; no reliable D call. Deletions cut 7 bases from V and 0 bases from J, with 9 bases between. The CDR3 totals 12 residues. Germline CDR1 is SQVTM and CDR2 is ANQGSEA.

This clone came up once. The chain recombines TRBV7-3 with TRBJ2-1, with TRBD2 matching over 7 bases. Per germline, CDR1 SGHTA and CDR2 FQGTGA. The CDR3 has 15 residues. Losses at the gene ends were 3 bases for V and 5 bases for J; bases not matched to a gene: 7. CDR3 in amino acids: CASSFSGVANNEQFF. The DNA for the CDR3 is TGTGCCAGCAGCTTCAGCGGGGTCGCTAACAATGAGCAGTTCTTC. The whole variable domain, remainder taken from reference TRBV7-3 and TRBJ2-1, is GAGVSQTPSNKVTEKGKYVELRCDPISGHTALYWYRQSLGQGPEFLIYFQGTGAADDSGLPNDRFFAVRPEGSVSTLKIQRTERGDSAVYLCASSFSGVANNEQFFGPGTRLTVL.

This chain links TRBV5-4 with TRBJ1-2; 7 bases agree with TRBD1. V shed 4 bases, J shed 4 bases, and the junction held 7 bases outside the gene matches. Germline CDR1 is SGHNT and CDR2 is YYREEE (reference sequence). The CDR3 length is 14 residues. The CDR3: CASSPRTGTYGYTF. The CDR3 DNA reads TGTGCCAGCAGCCCTAGGACAGGCACCTATGGCTACACCTTC. The full variable domain, its missing parts supplied by reference TRBV5-4 and TRBJ1-2, is ETGVTQSPTHLIKTRGQQVTLRCSSQSGHNTVSWYQQALGQGPQFIFQYYREEENGRGNFPPRFSGLQFPNYSSELNVNALELDDSALYLCASSPRTGTYGYTFGSGTRLTVV.

Regarding this clone: Other nucleotide sequences from this sample produce the same CDR3. This sequence joins TRBV7-9 and TRBJ2-7; D perhaps matches TRBD1 (6 bases). The CDR3 runs to 13 residues. CDR1 and CDR2 from the germline V gene are SEHNR and FQNEAQ (reference sequence). Deletions cut 5 bases from V and 3 bases from J, with 11 bases between. This CDR3 is CASSPGTIYEQYF. The CDR3 coding sequence is TGTGCCAGCAGCCCCGGGACAATCTACGAGCAGTACTTC.

The rearrangement links TRBV6-4 to TRBJ2-3, with 8 bases lining up with TRBD2. Germline-derived CDR1 and CDR2 are MRHNA and SNTAGT. The CDR3 is 15 residues long. V lost 0 bases and J lost 5; bases outside the gene matches: 4. The CDR3 is CASSDSSGGLDTQYF. In DNA form, the CDR3 reads TGTGCCAGCAGTGACTCGAGCGGGGGCCTAGATACGCAGTATTTT.

The chain joins TRBV9 to TRBJ1-6, with a tentative D call TRBD1 (5 bases). The CDR3 is made up of 16 amino acids. Looked up from germline, CDR1 is SGDLS and CDR2 is YYNGEE. Trimming took off 1 base at V and 6 bases at J, with 14 bases between the two ends. The CDR3 DNA follows: TGTGCCAGCAGCGTATCCAGGGCGGTGAGTAATTCACCCCTCCACTTT. Its protein is CASSVSRAVSNSPLHF.

The chain links TRBV7-6 to TRBJ1-1; possible D gene TRBD1, 5 bases. Germline V gives CDR1 SGHVS, CDR2 FNYEAQ. The CDR3 is 13 residues long. V was clipped by 3 bases and J by 4 bases, with 9 bases between them. The CDR3 here is CASSFGGVTEAFF. DNA for the CDR3: TGTGCCAGCAGCTTCGGGGGGGTCACTGAAGCTTTCTTT.

The V call is TRBV9, the J call TRBJ1-2; D is uncertain. Germline assignment: CDR1 SGDLS and CDR2 YYNGEE. The V end lost 0 bases, the J end lost 4 bases, and 7 bases lay between the germline ends. This CDR3 has 13 amino acids. CDR3 DNA: TGTGCCAGCAGCGTAGGAGGCAGCTATGGCTACACCTTC. It codes for CASSVGGSYGYTF.

This clone was counted a single time. CDR3 nucleotides: TGCGCCAGCAGCCGCTCTAGCGGGGGGCCTAGCACAGATACGCAGTATTTT. Translation gives CASSRSSGGPSTDTQYF. The V and J genes are TRBV5-1 and TRBJ2-3; 11 bases match TRBD2. The CDR3 is 17 residues long. Germline values: CDR1 SGHRS, CDR2 YFSETQ. With V trimmed by 4 bases and J by 0 bases, 7 bases remained unmatched.

This clone was picked up a small number of times. The chain joins TRBV7-2 to TRBJ1-4; maybe TRBD1 (6 bases). V lost 3 bases and J 4 bases, leaving 15 bases between the germline ends. The CDR3 consists of 16 residues. In germline, CDR1 is SGHTA, CDR2 FQGNSA. CDR3 amino acids: CASSFHGQLLNEKLFF. DNA of the CDR3: TGTGCCAGCAGCTTTCATGGACAGCTACTTAATGAAAAACTGTTTTTT.

This clone has just a few counts. The chain employs TRBV30 and TRBJ2-1; a possible D gene is TRBD2 (5 bases). Per germline, CDR1 GTSNPN and CDR2 SVGIG (reference sequence). This CDR3 is 14 amino acids long. V lost 1 base to trimming and J lost 8 bases, with 15 bases between them. The CDR3, as DNA: TGTGCCTGGAGTGACCCCCCGCGGGTGGATGAGCAGTTCTTC. This encodes CAWSDPPRVDEQFF.

The CDR3 protein is CATSSMAGGTYNEQFF. CDR3 DNA: TGTGCCACCAGTTCCATGGCGGGAGGCACATACAATGAGCAGTTCTTC. The chain couples TRBV24-1 to TRBJ2-1; 8 bases fit TRBD2. The V gene end was trimmed by 6 bases and the J gene end by 4 bases; junction bases not matched to a gene: 10. This CDR3 is 16 amino acids long. From germline, CDR1 is KGHDR and CDR2 SFDVKD.

The gene calls are TRBV9 and TRBJ1-4; unclear D gene. Germline values: CDR1 SGDLS, CDR2 YYNGEE. CDR3 size: 14 residues. Trimming pared 4 bases from V and 6 bases from J, leaving 13 bases between. The CDR3 coding sequence is TGTGCCAGCAGCCAGGACGGGAACTATGAAAAACTGTTTTTT. Its protein product is CASSQDGNYEKLFF. The full variable domain, rest sourced from reference TRBV9 and TRBJ1-4, is DSGVTQTPKHLITATGQRVTLRCSPRSGDLSVYWYQQSLDQGLQFLIQYYNGEERAKGNILERFSAQQFPDLHSELNLSSLELGDSALYFCASSQDGNYEKLFFGSGTQLSVL.

The sample holds one count of this clone. This chain joins TRBV25-1 and TRBJ2-7; D perhaps matches TRBD1 (6 bases). The germline CDR1 and CDR2 sequences are MGHDK and SYGVNS. The CDR3 is 17 amino acids. The V end was cut by 11 bases, the J end by 7 bases, with 33 bases between. CDR3 sequence: CAGSPRATGSRKREQYF. The CDR3, as DNA: TGTGCCGGCTCACCTCGGGCGACAGGATCCCGAAAAAGGGAGCAGTACTTC.

This clone was observed a few times. The rearrangement joins TRBV19 to TRBJ2-7; TRBD1 aligns across 11 bases. V trimming: 5 bases; J trimming: 0 bases; junction bases outside the gene matches: 9. The CDR3 has 17 residues. Per germline, CDR1 LNHDA and CDR2 SQIVND (reference sequence). The CDR3 spells CASSLQGQGATSYEQYF. CDR3 nucleotide sequence: TGTGCCAGTAGTCTTCAAGGACAGGGGGCCACCTCCTACGAGCAGTACTTC.

The chain links TRBV5-1 to TRBJ2-3; TRBD2 agrees at 9 bases. This CDR3 comprises 15 residues. The germline gives CDR1 SGHRS, CDR2 YFSETQ. The V segment lost 4 bases and the J segment 2 bases; nucleotides outside the gene matches: 5. As DNA, the CDR3 is TGCGCCAGCAGCCCAGCTAGCGGGGCCACAGATACGCAGTATTTT. Protein product: CASSPASGATDTQYF.

The J gene is TRBJ2-4, the V gene TRBV5-4; weak D call: TRBD2 (6 bases). Looked up from germline, CDR1 is SGHNT and CDR2 is YYREEE (reference sequence). The CDR3 has 16 amino acids. Trimming took 2 bases from V and 0 from J, leaving 12 bases between them. This chain's CDR3 is CASSLGAGLAKNIQYF. The DNA of the CDR3 is TGTGCCAGCAGCTTAGGTGCGGGATTAGCCAAAAACATTCAGTACTTC.